This is a list of T cell receptor beta chains from one sample in a study of technical replicates of blood from a handful of donors. Sequencing used immunoSEQ multiplex PCR; TCRdb keeps in-frame clones, though not all of them. The table includes around 78,000 clones, approximately 93% detected once. Material for sequencing was T cells isolated from PBMCs. The source is a human donor in good health. Both conserved end residues are part of each CDR3. D genes are given only for firm matches. Where a row states a size, it is once, few, many or the class of an expanded clone; other rows omit it.

CDR3nt	CDR3aa	d_gene	abundance	v_gene	j_gene
TGTGCCAGCAGCTTAATAGCGGGGGCATCCTACAATGAGCAGTTCTTC	CASSLIAGASYNEQFF	TRBD2	.	TRBV7-2	TRBJ2-1
TGTGCCATCAGTGAGTCGGCGGTTGAAGCTTTCTTT	CAISESAVEAFF	.	.	TRBV10-3	TRBJ1-1
TGTGCCAGCAGTTACGCAGGGGAGAACGAGCAGTACTTC	CASSYAGENEQYF	.	.	TRBV6-5	TRBJ2-7
TGTGCCAGCAGTTCCCTGCGGGGATATAACACTGAAGCTTTCTTT	CASSSLRGYNTEAFF	.	.	TRBV28	TRBJ1-1
TGTGCCAGCACTAGTTCCAGCGGGAGTACAGATACGCAGTATTTT	CASTSSSGSTDTQYF	TRBD2	.	TRBV7-6	TRBJ2-3
TGCGCCAGCAGCCACGGGACAGGGATGGTCGAAAAACTGTTTTTT	CASSHGTGMVEKLFF	TRBD1	.	TRBV5-1	TRBJ1-4
TGCAGTGCTAGTCCGACGGGCGAGCAGTACTTC	CSASPTGEQYF	.	.	TRBV20-1	TRBJ2-7
TGTGCCAGCAGTTTTGAACAGGGAGCCAAAAACATTCAGTACTTC	CASSFEQGAKNIQYF	.	.	TRBV28	TRBJ2-4
TGCGCCAGCAGCCAAGACAGGGAAGATCAGCCCCAGCATTTT	CASSQDREDQPQHF	.	.	TRBV4-1	TRBJ1-5
TGTGCCAGCGGAATAACAGGGGGCACTCAGCCCCAGCATTTT	CASGITGGTQPQHF	TRBD1	.	TRBV6-5	TRBJ1-5
TGTGCCAGCTTAGCGGGAGCTCAAGAGACCCAGTACTTC	CASLAGAQETQYF	TRBD2	.	TRBV6-5	TRBJ2-5
TGCGCCAGCAGCTTGGGCCTTAGCGGGGGGGCCGGGGAGACCCAGTACTTC	CASSLGLSGGAGETQYF	TRBD2	.	TRBV5-1	TRBJ2-5
TGTGCCAGCACGGGCTATGGCTACACCTTC	CASTGYGYTF	.	.	TRBV6-1	TRBJ1-2
TGTGCCAGCAGCTATCTCGGATCGGGAGAGACCCAGTACTTC	CASSYLGSGETQYF	.	.	TRBV2	TRBJ2-5
TGTGCCAGTAGCAGGGCTATGAACACTGAAGCTTTCTTT	CASSRAMNTEAFF	.	.	TRBV19	TRBJ1-1
TGTGCCAGCAGCCTACCTAGGGACAGCTATGGCTACACCTTC	CASSLPRDSYGYTF	TRBD1	.	TRBV7-9	TRBJ1-2
TGTGCCAGCAGTGAGACAACTTACGAGCAGTACTTC	CASSETTYEQYF	.	.	TRBV25-1	TRBJ2-7
TGCGCCAGCAGCTTGAACGGAGACGAGCAGTACTTC	CASSLNGDEQYF	.	.	TRBV5-1	TRBJ2-7
TGTGCCAGCAGTGATAGGGGGCGGGGCGGGGAGCTGTTTTTT	CASSDRGRGGELFF	.	.	TRBV28	TRBJ2-2
TGTGCCAGCAGCTTAGTTAGGCCAGGGGGAGACACTGAAGCTTTCTTT	CASSLVRPGGDTEAFF	TRBD1	.	TRBV11-1	TRBJ1-1
TGTGCCAGCAGTTACACCGTCTATCGGAACACTGAAGCTTTCTTT	CASSYTVYRNTEAFF	.	.	TRBV6-5	TRBJ1-1
TGTGCCAGCAGTCAGAATACCTACGAGCAGTACTTC	CASSQNTYEQYF	.	.	TRBV6-5	TRBJ2-7
TGCAGCGCCTTCGGAGGGACTCAGTCCTACAATGAGCAGTTCTTC	CSAFGGTQSYNEQFF	.	.	TRBV29-1	TRBJ2-1
TGTGCCAGCAGCGCAACGTCGGGACAGGGACCAAGGAAGACCCAGTACTTC	CASSATSGQGPRKTQYF	TRBD1	once	TRBV13	TRBJ2-5
TGCGCCAGCAGCCAATCTATGCGGCAGATCACCGGGGAGCTGTTTTTT	CASSQSMRQITGELFF	.	.	TRBV4-1	TRBJ2-2
TGTGCCTGGAGCCACCGGGACAGGAACTATGGCTACACCTTC	CAWSHRDRNYGYTF	TRBD1	.	TRBV30	TRBJ1-2
TGTGCCACATACAGGGGACGTGTGTACACTGAAGCTTTCTTT	CATYRGRVYTEAFF	TRBD1	.	TRBV28	TRBJ1-1
TGTGCCACCAGCACACGGACAGGGCGAAAGACCTACGAGCAGTACTTC	CATSTRTGRKTYEQYF	TRBD1	.	TRBV15	TRBJ2-7
TGTGCCAGCAGTTACGGACTAGCGCCGAGCACAGATACGCAGTATTTT	CASSYGLAPSTDTQYF	TRBD2	once	TRBV6-6	TRBJ2-3
TGTGCCAGCAGCCAAAGGGGTGAAGGTGGCTACACCTTC	CASSQRGEGGYTF	.	.	TRBV6-5	TRBJ1-2
TGCGCCAGCAGCTTAAGCGGGAGGCCCCCCACAGATACGCAGTATTTT	CASSLSGRPPTDTQYF	TRBD2	.	TRBV5-1	TRBJ2-3
TGTGCCAGCGGGACTAGCGGGACTTCCTACGAGCAGTACTTC	CASGTSGTSYEQYF	TRBD2	.	TRBV19	TRBJ2-7
TGCACCAGCAGCCCTCGGTGGGCCAACTATGGCTACACCTTC	CTSSPRWANYGYTF	.	.	TRBV1	TRBJ1-2
TGTGCCAGCAGCTTCGGCGGAGGCTACGAGCAGTACTTC	CASSFGGGYEQYF	.	.	TRBV7-9	TRBJ2-7
TGCGCCAGCAGCTTGGACAGGGCGACCGGGGAGCTGTTTTTT	CASSLDRATGELFF	.	.	TRBV5-1	TRBJ2-2
TGCGCCAGCAGCCGATGGGGAGTTAAGAACGAGCAGTACTTC	CASSRWGVKNEQYF	.	.	TRBV4-1	TRBJ2-7
TGTGCCAGCAGCTTACTTCGGGACTCGAGGGGAGAGACCCAGTACTTC	CASSLLRDSRGETQYF	.	.	TRBV7-8	TRBJ2-5
TGTGCCAGCAGCGTCGGCGGGGGGGATGCGAATGAGCAGTTCTTC	CASSVGGGDANEQFF	TRBD2	.	TRBV9	TRBJ2-1
TGTGCCAGCAGCTTAGGGCAGGGGATGACTGAAGCTTTCTTT	CASSLGQGMTEAFF	.	.	TRBV7-9	TRBJ1-1
TGCGCCAGCAGCCAATACACGGGCGGGGGCACAGATACGCAGTATTTT	CASSQYTGGGTDTQYF	.	.	TRBV4-1	TRBJ2-3
TGTGCCAGCAGCAGACAGGGTGGAAACACCATATATTTT	CASSRQGGNTIYF	TRBD1	.	TRBV11-2	TRBJ1-3